Below, one TCR beta chain is given with its context. In the authors' methods: Reference gene primer amplification yielded estimated nucleated cell counts. Here immunoSEQ multiplex PCR was the method, and the copy in TCRdb shows in-frame clones only, minus some. The DNA gave D and trimming, while V, J and clone size come from that table. The table has roughly 73,000 clones, 70% to 90% seen once. This entry is derived from a study of blood T cell repertoires in COVID-19. Study as a whole: There were acute and convalescent COVID-19 samples, and they came from the United States, Italy and Spain. PBMCs, B-cell-depleted T cells, or T cells were the source of the cDNA or gDNA that made up the material.

The V end was cut by 4 bases, the J end by 0 bases, with 17 bases between. The germline V gene encodes CDR1 SNHLY and CDR2 FYNNEI. The CDR3 runs to 17 residues. The clonotype comes from a man aged 70-80 years with active or convalescent COVID-19. The sequenced sample consisted of peripheral blood. The chain links TRBV2 to TRBJ2-3; maybe TRBD2 (7 bases). The CDR3 nucleotides read TGTGCCAGCAGTGGAGGGGGGGACTGGTGGAGCACAGATACGCAGTATTTT. Amino acids: CASSGGGDWWSTDTQYF.